This T cell receptor (beta chain) is drawn from a study of cytomegalovirus exposure and HLA in healthy donors. A remark on this clone: Antigen unknown.

Trimming took 2 bases from V and 1 from J; bases not matched to a gene: 9. Germline V gene sequence: CDR1 GTSNPN, CDR2 SVGIG (reference sequence). CDR3 length: 18 amino acids. Overall study results and limits: Later analysis revealed greater clonal expansion in HLA-associated TCR beta chains than in equally common others.

PCR involved 60 Vbeta and 13 Jbeta primers. Some clones are missing from TCRdb's copy, which holds only in-frame ones; the method was immunoSEQ multiplex PCR. Among 150,000 to 200,000 clones listed, 75% to 90% were seen once. The specimen sequenced was PBMCs. The V and J genes are TRBV30 and TRBJ2-2, with TRBD2 identical over 11 bases. This receptor was identified in a boy aged 2 to 9 in good health and CMV-seronegative. CDR3 amino acids: CAWSKRGLAGGNTGELFF. In DNA form, the CDR3 reads TGTGCCTGGAGTAAAAGGGGGCTAGCGGGAGGGAACACCGGGGAGCTGTTTTTT.